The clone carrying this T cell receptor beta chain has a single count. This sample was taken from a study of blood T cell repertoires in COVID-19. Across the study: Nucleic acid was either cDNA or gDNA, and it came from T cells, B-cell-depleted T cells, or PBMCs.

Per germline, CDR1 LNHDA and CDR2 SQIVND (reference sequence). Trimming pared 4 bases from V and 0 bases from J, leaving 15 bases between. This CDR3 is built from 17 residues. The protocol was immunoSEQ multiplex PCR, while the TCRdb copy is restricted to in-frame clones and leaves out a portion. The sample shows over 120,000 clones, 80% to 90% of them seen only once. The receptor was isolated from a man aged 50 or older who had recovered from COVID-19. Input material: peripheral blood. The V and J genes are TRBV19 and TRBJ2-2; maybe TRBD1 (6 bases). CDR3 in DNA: TGTGCCAGTAGTAACAGGGAAAACCGCGCGAACACCGGGGAGCTGTTTTTT. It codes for CASSNRENRANTGELFF.